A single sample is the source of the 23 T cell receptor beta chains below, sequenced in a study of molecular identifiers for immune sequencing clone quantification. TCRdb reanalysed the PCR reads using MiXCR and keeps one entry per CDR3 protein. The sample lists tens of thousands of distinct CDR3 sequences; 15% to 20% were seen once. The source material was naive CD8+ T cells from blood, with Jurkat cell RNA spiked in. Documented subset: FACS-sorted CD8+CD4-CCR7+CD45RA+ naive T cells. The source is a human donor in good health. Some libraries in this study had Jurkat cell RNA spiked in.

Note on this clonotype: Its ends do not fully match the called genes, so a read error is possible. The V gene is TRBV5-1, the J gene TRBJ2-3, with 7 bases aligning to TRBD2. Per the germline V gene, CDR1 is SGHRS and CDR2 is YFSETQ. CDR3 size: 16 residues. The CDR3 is CASSRETSSSTDAQYF. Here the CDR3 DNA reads TGCGCCAGCAGCCGGGAGACTAGCAGTAGCACAGATGCGCAGTATTTT.

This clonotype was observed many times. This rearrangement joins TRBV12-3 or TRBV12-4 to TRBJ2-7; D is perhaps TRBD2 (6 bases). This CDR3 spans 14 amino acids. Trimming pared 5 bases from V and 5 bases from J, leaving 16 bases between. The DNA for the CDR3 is TGTGCCAGCAGTCACGGCCAAGGGAGGAACGAGCAGTACTTC. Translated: CASSHGQGRNEQYF.

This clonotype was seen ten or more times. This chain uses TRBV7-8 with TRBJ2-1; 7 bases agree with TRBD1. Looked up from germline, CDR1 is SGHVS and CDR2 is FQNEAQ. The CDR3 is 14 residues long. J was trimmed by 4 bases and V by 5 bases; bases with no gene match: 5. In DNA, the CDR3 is TGTGCCAGCAGCGACGAGGACAGGTACAATGAGCAGTTCTTC. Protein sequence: CASSDEDRYNEQFF.

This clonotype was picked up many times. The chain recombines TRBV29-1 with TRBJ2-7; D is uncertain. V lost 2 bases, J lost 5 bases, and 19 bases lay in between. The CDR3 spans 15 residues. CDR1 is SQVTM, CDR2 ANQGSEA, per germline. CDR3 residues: CSVETTTARSNEQYF. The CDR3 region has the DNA TGCAGCGTTGAAACAACAACGGCCAGGAGCAACGAGCAGTACTTC.

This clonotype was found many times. The CDR3 is CARSFTYGTAFQETQYF. The CDR3 DNA reads TGTGCCAGAAGCTTTACGTACGGGACAGCCTTTCAAGAGACCCAGTACTTC. The V and J genes are TRBV5-3 and TRBJ2-5; 7 bases fit TRBD1. TRBV5-3 is sorted into the ORF group, with uncertain function. The CDR3 runs 17 residues. The V segment lost 2 bases and the J segment 2 bases; nucleotides outside the gene matches: 12.

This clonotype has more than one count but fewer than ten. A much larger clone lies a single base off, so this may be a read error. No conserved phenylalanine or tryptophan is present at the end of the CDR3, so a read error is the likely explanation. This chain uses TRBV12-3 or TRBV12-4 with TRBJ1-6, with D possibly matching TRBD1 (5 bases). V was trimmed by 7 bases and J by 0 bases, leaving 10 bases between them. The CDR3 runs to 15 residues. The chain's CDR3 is CASTSDSSYNSPLHS. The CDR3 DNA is TGTGCCAGCACCTCAGACAGCTCCTATAATTCACCCCTCCACTCT.

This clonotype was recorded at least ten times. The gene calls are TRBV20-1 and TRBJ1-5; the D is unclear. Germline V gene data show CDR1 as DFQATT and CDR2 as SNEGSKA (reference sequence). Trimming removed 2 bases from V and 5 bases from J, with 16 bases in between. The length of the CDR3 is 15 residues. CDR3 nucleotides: TGCAGTGCTAGACACGGGCCACCCTCAGATCAGCCCCAGCATTTT. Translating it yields CSARHGPPSDQPQHF.

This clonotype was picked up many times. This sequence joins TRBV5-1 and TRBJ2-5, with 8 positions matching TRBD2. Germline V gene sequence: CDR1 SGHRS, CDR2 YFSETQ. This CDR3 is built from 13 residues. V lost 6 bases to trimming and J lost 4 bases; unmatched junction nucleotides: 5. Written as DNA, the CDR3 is TGCGCCAGCACCGGGAGGGACCTAGAGACCCAGTACTTC. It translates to CASTGRDLETQYF.

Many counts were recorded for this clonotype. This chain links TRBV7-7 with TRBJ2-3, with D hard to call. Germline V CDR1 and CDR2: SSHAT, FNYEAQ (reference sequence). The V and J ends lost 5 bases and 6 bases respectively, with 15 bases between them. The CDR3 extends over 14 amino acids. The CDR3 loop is CASSPGLLADTQYF. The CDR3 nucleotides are TGTGCCAGCAGCCCCGGGTTACTCGCGGATACGCAGTATTTT.

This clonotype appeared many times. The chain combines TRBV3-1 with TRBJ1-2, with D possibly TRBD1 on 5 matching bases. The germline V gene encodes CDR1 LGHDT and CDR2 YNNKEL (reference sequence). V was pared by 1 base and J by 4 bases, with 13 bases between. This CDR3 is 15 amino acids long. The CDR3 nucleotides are TGTGCCAGCAGCCAAGTTTTCGACGGGGGCTATGGCTACACCTTC. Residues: CASSQVFDGGYGYTF.

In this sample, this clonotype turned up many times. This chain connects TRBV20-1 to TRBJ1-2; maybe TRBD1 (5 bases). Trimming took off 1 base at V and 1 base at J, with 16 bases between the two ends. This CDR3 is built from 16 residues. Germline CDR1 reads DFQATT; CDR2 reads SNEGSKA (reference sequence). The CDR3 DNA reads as TGCAGTGCTAGAGCTTTGGGGACGCTCGTTAACTATGGCTACACCTTC. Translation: CSARALGTLVNYGYTF.

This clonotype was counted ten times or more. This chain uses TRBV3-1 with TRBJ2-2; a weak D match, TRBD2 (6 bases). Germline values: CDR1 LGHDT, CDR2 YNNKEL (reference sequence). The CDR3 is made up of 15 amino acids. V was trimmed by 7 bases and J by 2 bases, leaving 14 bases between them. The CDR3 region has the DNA TGTGCCAGCAACGACCGGGACTTCAACACCGGGGAGCTGTTTTTT. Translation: CASNDRDFNTGELFF. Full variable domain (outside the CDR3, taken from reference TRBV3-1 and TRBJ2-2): DTAVSQTPKYLVTQMGNDKSIKCEQNLGHDTMYWYKQDSKKFLKIMFSYNNKELIINETVPNRFSPKSPDKAHLNLHINSLELGDSAVYFCASNDRDFNTGELFFGEGSRLTVL.

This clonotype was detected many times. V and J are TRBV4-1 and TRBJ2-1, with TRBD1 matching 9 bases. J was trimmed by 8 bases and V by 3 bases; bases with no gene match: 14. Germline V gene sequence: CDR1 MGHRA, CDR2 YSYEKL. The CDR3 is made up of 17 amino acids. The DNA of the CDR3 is TGCGCCAGCAGCCACGAACCCGGGACAGGGTTTTGGGATGAGCAGTTCTTC. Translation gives CASSHEPGTGFWDEQFF.

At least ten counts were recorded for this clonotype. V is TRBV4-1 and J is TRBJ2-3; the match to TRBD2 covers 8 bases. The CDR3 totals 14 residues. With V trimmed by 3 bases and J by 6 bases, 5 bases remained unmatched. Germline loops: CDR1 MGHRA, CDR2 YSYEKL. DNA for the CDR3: TGCGCCAGCAGCCATACGGGAGGGCCGGATACGCAGTATTTT. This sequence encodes CASSHTGGPDTQYF.

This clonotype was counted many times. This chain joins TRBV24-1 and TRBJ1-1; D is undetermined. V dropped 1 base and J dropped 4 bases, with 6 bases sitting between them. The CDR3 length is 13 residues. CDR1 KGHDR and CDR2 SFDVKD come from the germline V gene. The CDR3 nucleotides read TGTGCCACCAGTGATTTATCGGGCACTGAAGCTTTCTTT. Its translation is CATSDLSGTEAFF.

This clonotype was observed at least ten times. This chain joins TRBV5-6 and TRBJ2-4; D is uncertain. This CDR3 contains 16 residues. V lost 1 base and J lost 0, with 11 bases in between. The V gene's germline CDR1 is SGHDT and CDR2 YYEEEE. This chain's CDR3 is CASSLTVKLAKNIQYF. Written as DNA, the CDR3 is TGTGCCAGCAGCTTGACAGTCAAACTAGCCAAAAACATTCAGTACTTC.

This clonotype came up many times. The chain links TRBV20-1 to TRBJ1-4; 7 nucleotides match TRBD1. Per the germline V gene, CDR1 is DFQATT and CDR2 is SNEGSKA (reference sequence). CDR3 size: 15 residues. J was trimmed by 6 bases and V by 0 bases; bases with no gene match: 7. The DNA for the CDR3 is TGCAGTGCTAGAGATATAGGGGGCGTTGATGAAAAACTGTTTTTT. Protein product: CSARDIGGVDEKLFF.

The CDR3 coding sequence is TGTGCCAGCAGTGACCCGCACCATAGCACAGATACGCAGTATTTT. Protein product: CASSDPHHSTDTQYF. This rearrangement joins TRBV2 to TRBJ2-3; D remains ambiguous. The CDR3 length is 15 residues. The germline V gene encodes CDR1 SNHLY and CDR2 FYNNEI. V was pared by 3 bases and J by 0 bases, with 10 bases between. The full variable domain, completed using reference TRBV2 and TRBJ2-3, is EPEVTQTPSHQVTQMGQEVILRCVPISNHLYFYWYRQILGQKVEFLVSFYNNEISEKSEIFDDQFSVERPDGSNFTLKIRSTKLEDSAMYFCASSDPHHSTDTQYFGPGTRLTVL.

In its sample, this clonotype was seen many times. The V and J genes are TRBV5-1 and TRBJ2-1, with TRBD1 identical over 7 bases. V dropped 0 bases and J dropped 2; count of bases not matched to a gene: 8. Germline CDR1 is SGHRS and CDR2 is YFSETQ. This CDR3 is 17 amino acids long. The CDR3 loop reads CASSLGPGQVPYNEQFF. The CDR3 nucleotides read TGCGCCAGCAGCTTGGGTCCCGGACAGGTCCCCTACAATGAGCAGTTCTTC. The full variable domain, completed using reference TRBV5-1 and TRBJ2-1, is KAGVTQTPRYLIKTRGQQVTLSCSPISGHRSVSWYQQTPGQGLQFLFEYFSETQRNKGNFPGRFSGRQFSNSRSEMNVSTLELGDSALYLCASSLGPGQVPYNEQFFGPGTRLTVL.

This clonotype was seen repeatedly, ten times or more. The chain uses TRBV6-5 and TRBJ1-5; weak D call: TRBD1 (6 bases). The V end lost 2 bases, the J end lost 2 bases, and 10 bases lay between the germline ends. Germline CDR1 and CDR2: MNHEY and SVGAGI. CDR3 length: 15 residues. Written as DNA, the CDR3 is TGTGCCAGCAGTTACGTGGCAGGGGGCAATCAGCCCCAGCATTTT. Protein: CASSYVAGGNQPQHF.

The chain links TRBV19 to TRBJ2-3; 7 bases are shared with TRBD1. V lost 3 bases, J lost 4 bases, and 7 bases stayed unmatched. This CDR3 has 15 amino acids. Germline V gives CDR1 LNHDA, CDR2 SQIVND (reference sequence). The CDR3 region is CASSITDRSADTQYF. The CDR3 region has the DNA TGTGCCAGTAGTATTACGGACAGGAGTGCAGATACGCAGTATTTT.

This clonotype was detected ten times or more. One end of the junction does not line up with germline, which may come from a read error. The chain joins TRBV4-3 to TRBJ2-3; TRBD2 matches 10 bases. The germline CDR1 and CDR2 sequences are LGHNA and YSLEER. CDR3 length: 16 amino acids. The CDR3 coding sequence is TGCGCCAACAGCCAGATTCTAGCGGGAGAGGCGGATACGCAGTATTTT. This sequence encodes CANSQILAGEADTQYF.

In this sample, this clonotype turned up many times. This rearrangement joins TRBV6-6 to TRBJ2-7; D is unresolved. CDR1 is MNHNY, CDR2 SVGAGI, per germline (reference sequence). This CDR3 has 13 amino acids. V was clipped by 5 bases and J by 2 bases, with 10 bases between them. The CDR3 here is CASSLGFAYEQYF. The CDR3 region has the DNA TGTGCCAGCAGTCTCGGGTTTGCCTACGAGCAGTACTTC.